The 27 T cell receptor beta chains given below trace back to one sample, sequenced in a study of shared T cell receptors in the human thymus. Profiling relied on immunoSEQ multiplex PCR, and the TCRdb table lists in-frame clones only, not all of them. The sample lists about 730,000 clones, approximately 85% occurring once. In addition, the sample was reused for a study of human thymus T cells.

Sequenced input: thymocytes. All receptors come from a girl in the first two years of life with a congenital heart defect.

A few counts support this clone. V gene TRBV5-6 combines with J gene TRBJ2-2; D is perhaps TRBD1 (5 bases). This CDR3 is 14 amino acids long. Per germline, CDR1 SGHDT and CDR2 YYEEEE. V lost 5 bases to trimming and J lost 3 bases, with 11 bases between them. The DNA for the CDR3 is TGTGCCAGCAGTCCGACAGTAGACACCGGGGAGCTGTTTTTT. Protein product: CASSPTVDTGELFF.

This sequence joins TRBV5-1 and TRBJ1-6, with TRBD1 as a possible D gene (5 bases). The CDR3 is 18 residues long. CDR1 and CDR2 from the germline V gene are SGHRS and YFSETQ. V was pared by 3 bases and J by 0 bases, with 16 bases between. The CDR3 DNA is TGCGCCAGCAGCTACGCCTCCGGGGGGAGCTCCTATAATTCACCCCTCCACTTT. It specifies CASSYASGGSSYNSPLHF.

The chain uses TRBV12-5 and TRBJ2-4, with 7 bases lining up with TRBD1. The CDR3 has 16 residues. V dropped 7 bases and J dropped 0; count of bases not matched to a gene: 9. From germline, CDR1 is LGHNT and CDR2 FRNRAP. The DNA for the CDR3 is TGTGCTAGTGTCTGCGACAGGGCACTAGCCAAAAACATTCAGTACTTC. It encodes CASVCDRALAKNIQYF.

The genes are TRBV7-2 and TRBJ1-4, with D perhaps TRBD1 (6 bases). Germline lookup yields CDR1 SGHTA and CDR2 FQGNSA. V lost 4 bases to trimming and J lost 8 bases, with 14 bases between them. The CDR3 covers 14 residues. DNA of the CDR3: TGTGCCAGCAGCTCACAGGGCAGAGGCGAAAAACTGTTTTTT. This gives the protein CASSSQGRGEKLFF.

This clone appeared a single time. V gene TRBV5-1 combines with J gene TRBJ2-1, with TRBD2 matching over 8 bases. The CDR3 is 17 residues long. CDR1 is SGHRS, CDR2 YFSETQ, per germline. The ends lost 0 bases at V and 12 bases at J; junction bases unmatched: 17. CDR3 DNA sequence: TGCGCCAGCAGCTTGGTCCAGCCGTGGGGCGGGGGGATTGGGCAGTTCTTC. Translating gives CASSLVQPWGGGIGQFF.

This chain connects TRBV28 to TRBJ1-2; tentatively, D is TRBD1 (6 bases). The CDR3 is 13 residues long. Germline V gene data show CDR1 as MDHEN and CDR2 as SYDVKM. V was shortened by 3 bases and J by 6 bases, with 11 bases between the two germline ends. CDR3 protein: CASSFHAGDGYTF. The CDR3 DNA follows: TGTGCCAGCAGTTTTCACGCAGGGGATGGCTACACCTTC.

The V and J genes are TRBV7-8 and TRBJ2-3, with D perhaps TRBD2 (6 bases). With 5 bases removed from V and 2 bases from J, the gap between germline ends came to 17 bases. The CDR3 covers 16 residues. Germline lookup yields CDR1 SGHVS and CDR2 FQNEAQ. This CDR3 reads CASSHVGTSHTDTQYF. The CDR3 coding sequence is TGTGCCAGCAGCCACGTCGGGACTTCGCACACAGATACGCAGTATTTT.

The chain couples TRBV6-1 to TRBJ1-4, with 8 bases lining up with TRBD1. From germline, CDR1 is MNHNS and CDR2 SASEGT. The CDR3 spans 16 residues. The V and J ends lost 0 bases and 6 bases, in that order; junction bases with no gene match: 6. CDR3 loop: CASSEAWTGNDEKLFF. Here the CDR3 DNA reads TGTGCCAGCAGTGAAGCGTGGACAGGGAACGATGAAAAACTGTTTTTT.

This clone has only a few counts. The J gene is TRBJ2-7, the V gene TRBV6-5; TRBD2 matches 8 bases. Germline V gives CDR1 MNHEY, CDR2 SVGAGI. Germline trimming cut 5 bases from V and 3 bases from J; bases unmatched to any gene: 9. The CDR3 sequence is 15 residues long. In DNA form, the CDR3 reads TGTGCCAGCAGTGGGATAAAGCGGGGGTTCTACGAGCAGTACTTC. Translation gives CASSGIKRGFYEQYF.

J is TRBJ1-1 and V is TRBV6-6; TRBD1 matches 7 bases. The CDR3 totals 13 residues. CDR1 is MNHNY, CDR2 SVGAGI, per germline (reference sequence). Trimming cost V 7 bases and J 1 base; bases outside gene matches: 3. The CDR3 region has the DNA TGTGCCAGCATTAGGACAGGGAACACTGAAGCTTTCTTT. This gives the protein CASIRTGNTEAFF.

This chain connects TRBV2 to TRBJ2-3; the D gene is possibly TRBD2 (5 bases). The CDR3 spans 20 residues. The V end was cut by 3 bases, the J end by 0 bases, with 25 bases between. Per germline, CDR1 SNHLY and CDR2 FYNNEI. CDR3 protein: CASSDLFSERTRNSTDTQYF. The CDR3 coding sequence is TGTGCCAGCAGTGATCTGTTCTCCGAAAGGACTCGAAATAGCACAGATACGCAGTATTTT.

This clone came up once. As DNA, the CDR3 is TGCGCCAGCAGGTATACCGGGACAGGGGGCAGGTTCTTCAATTCACCCCTCCACTTT. This codes for CASRYTGTGGRFFNSPLHF. The J gene is TRBJ1-6, the V gene TRBV5-1; 12 nucleotides agree with TRBD1. V trimming: 5 bases; J trimming: 7 bases; junction bases outside the gene matches: 16. This CDR3 is 19 amino acids long. Germline CDR1 is SGHRS and CDR2 is YFSETQ.

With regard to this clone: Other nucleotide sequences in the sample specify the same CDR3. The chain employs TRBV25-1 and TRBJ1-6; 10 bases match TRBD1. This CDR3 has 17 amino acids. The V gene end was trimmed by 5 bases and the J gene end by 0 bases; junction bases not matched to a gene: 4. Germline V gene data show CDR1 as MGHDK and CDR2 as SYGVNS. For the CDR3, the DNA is TGTGCCAGCAGTCTGGGACAGGGGCGCTCCTATAATTCACCCCTCCACTTT. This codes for CASSLGQGRSYNSPLHF.

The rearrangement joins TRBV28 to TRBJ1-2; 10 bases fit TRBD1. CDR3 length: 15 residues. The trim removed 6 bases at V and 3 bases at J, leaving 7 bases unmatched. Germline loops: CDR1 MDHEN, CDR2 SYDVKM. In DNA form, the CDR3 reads TGTGCCAGCAGGATTACGGGACAGGGGTACTATGGCTACACCTTC. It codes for CASRITGQGYYGYTF.

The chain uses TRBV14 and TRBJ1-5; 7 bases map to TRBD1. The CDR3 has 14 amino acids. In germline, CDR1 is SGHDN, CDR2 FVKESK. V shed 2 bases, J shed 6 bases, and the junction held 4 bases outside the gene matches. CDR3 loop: CASSQTGEGQPQHF. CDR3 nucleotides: TGTGCCAGCAGCCAAACAGGGGAAGGTCAGCCCCAGCATTTT.

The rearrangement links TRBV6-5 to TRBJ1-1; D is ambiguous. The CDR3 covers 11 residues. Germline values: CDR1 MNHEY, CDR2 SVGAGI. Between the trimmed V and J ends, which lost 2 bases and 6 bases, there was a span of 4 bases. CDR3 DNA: TGTGCCAGCAGTTACCTAGCTGAAGCTTTCTTT. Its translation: CASSYLAEAFF.

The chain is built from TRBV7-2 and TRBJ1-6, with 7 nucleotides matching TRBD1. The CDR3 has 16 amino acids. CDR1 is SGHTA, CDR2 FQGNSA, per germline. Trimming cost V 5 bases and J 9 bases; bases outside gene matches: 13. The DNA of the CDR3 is TGTGCCAGCAGCCCGGCCGCGTACAGGGGAGGTTCACCCCTCCACTTT. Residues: CASSPAAYRGGSPLHF.

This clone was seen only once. The CDR3 coding sequence is TGTGCCAGCAGCGACAGTTATAGCAATCAGCCCCAGCATTTT. Translating it yields CASSDSYSNQPQHF. J is TRBJ1-5 and V is TRBV6-5, with a possible D match to TRBD1 (5 bases). Germline loops: CDR1 MNHEY, CDR2 SVGAGI. The V end lost 6 bases, the J end lost 0 bases, and 9 bases lay between the germline ends. The CDR3 runs to 14 residues.

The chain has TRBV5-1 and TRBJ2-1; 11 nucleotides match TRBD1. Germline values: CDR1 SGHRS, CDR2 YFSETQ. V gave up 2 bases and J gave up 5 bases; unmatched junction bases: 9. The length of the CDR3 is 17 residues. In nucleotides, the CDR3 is TGCGCCAGCAGCTTTGGGACAGGGGGTCCGACAGACAATGAGCAGTTCTTC. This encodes CASSFGTGGPTDNEQFF. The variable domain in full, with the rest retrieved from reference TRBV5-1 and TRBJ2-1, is KAGVTQTPRYLIKTRGQQVTLSCSPISGHRSVSWYQQTPGQGLQFLFEYFSETQRNKGNFPGRFSGRQFSNSRSEMNVSTLELGDSALYLCASSFGTGGPTDNEQFFGPGTRLTVL.

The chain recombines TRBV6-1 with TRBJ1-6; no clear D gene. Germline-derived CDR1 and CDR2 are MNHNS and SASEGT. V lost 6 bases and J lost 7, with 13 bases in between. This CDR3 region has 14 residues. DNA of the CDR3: TGTGCCAGCAGGATGGAAACGAGGAATTCACCCCTCCACTTT. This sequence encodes CASRMETRNSPLHF.

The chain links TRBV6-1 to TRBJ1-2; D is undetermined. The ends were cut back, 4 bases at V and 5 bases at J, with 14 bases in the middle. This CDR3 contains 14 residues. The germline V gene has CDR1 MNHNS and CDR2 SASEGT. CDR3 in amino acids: CASSGEREDYGYTF. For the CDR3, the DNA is TGTGCCAGCAGTGGAGAAAGGGAGGATTATGGCTACACCTTC.

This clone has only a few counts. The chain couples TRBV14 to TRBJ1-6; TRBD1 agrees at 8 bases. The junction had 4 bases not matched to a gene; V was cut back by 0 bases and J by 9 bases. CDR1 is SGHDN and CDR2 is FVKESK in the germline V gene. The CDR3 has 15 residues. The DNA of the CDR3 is TGTGCCAGCAGCCAAGACAGGGGGCAACGTTCACCCCTCCACTTT. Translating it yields CASSQDRGQRSPLHF. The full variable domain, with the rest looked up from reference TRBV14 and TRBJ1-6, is EAGVTQFPSHSVIEKGQTVTLRCDPISGHDNLYWYRRVMGKEIKFLLHFVKESKQDESGMPNNRFLAERTGGTYSTLKVQPAELEDSGVYFCASSQDRGQRSPLHFGNGTRLTVT.

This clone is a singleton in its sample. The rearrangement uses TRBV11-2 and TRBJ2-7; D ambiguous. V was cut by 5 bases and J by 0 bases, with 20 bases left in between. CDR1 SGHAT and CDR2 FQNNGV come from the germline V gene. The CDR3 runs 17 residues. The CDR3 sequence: CASSPLGLLRSSYEQYF. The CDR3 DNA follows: TGTGCCAGCAGCCCACTTGGTCTACTGAGAAGCTCCTACGAGCAGTACTTC.

DNA of the CDR3: TGTGCCAGCAGCTTAGTCCAGCGGGGGGGCCTCTTTGGTGAGCAGTTCTTC. It codes for CASSLVQRGGLFGEQFF. The chain couples TRBV7-2 to TRBJ2-1; 10 bases agree with TRBD2. From germline, CDR1 is SGHTA and CDR2 FQGNSA. The trim removed 1 base at V and 9 bases at J, leaving 12 bases unmatched. This CDR3 has 17 amino acids.

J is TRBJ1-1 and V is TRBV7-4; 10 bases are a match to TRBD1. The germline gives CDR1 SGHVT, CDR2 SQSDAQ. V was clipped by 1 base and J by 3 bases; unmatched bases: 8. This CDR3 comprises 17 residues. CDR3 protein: CASSLDWRGTGDTEAFF. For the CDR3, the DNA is TGTGCCAGCAGCTTAGATTGGAGGGGGACAGGGGACACTGAAGCTTTCTTT.

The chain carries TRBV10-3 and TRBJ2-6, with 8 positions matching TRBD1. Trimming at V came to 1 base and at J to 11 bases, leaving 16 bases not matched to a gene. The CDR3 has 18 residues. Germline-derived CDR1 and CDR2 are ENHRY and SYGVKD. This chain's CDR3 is CAISEFVSEGQGSDVLTF. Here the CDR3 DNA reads TGTGCCATCAGTGAGTTTGTTTCGGAAGGACAGGGCTCTGACGTCCTGACTTTC.

CDR3 residues: CASSQFPVTNYGYTF. CDR3 sequence (DNA): TGCGCCAGCAGCCAATTTCCCGTAACTAACTATGGCTACACCTTC. This chain joins TRBV4-1 and TRBJ1-2; D gene uncertain. CDR1 and CDR2 (germline): MGHRA, YSYEKL. The length of the CDR3 is 15 residues. Trimming took off 2 bases at V and 0 bases at J, with 10 bases between the two ends.